This TCR beta chain was found in a study of blood T cell repertoires in COVID-19. Here immunoSEQ multiplex PCR was the method, and the copy in TCRdb shows in-frame clones only, minus some. The sample yields about 280,000 clones, roughly 80% seen once. This clone was seen only once. CDR3 size: 12 residues. V dropped 1 base and J dropped 9 bases, with 10 bases sitting between them. In germline, CDR1 is LGHDT, CDR2 YNNKEL (reference sequence). Assignments of participants to cohorts depended upon their own reported clinical history. This TCR was sampled from a man aged 35 to 55 who had been exposed to COVID-19. V is TRBV3-1 (or the pseudogene TRBV3-2) and J is TRBJ2-7; D unresolved. Input material: PBMCs or T cells enriched from blood (not recorded which). The CDR3 sequence is CASSQGSRWQYF. CDR3 sequence (DNA): TGTGCCAGCAGCCAAGGCTCCAGGTGGCAGTACTTC.